This is a list of T cell receptor beta chains from one sample in a study of T-cell memory formation after mild COVID-19. MiXCR, run by TCRdb on the 5' RACE reads, gives a single entry per CDR3 protein. The repertoire includes just under 50,000 distinct CDR3 sequences, roughly 12% of them detected once, and about 24% sits in the top ten. Sequencing was carried out using PBMCs or a T cell subset sorted from them (not recorded which). Receptors were obtained from a man aged 18 to 29 who had mild COVID-19 (a few samples of this study predate the infection). Cell type and time point are not known. Each CDR3 is given with its conserved first and last residue. Each record gives: D gene, clone size, J gene, V gene, CDR3 DNA, CDR3 protein. D genes are given only for firm matches. The size of a clone is reported for some rows only, either as once, few or many, or as a class for expanded clones.

. few TRBJ1-1 TRBV9 TGTGCCAGCAGCGTAGGGAGTTATGCGAACACTGAAGCTTTCTTT CASSVGSYANTEAFF
. few TRBJ1-6 TRBV7-2 TGTGCCAGCAGCTTAGGGGTCCGGGGGGCCCTCCACTTT CASSLGVRGALHF
TRBD1 few TRBJ1-5 TRBV2 TGTGCCAGCAGTGTCCAGGGGGTAACTCAGCCCCAGCATTTT CASSVQGVTQPQHF
. few TRBJ1-1 TRBV5-1 TGCGCCAGCAGCATGGACGGACCGGGACGTAAAGATGGGAACACTGAAGCTTTCTTT CASSMDGPGRKDGNTEAFF
. many TRBJ2-2 TRBV24-1 TGTGCCACCAGTGATTTGCAAGGTCGGCCTGAAGCCGGGGAGCTGTTTTTT CATSDLQGRPEAGELFF
TRBD1 . TRBJ2-1 TRBV27 TGTGCCAGCAGTTGGGGACAGGGGGACCTCAATGAGCAGTTCTTC CASSWGQGDLNEQFF
. few TRBJ1-1 TRBV11-2 TGTGCCAGCAGCTTAGGCGCGCTTATGGCCACTGAAGCTTTCTTT CASSLGALMATEAFF
. few TRBJ1-2 TRBV6-5 TGTGCCAGCAGTCCGGGACCTAACTATGGCTACACCTTC CASSPGPNYGYTF
TRBD1 few TRBJ2-3 TRBV6-1 TGTGCCAGCAGTGAAAGGGGACAGGGCGGCACAGATACGCAGTATTTT CASSERGQGGTDTQYF
TRBD1 . TRBJ2-1 TRBV6-1 TGTGCCAGTAGGGGGCTGACAAGCGGAGACTACAATGAGCAGTTCTTC CASRGLTSGDYNEQFF
. few TRBJ1-4 TRBV11-2 TGTGCCAGCAGCTCGGGACAAGGGGAAAAACTGTTTTTT CASSSGQGEKLFF
TRBD1 few TRBJ2-1 TRBV7-2 TGTGCCAGCAGCCGCTGGCGGACAGGGGTGGAGCAGTTCTTC CASSRWRTGVEQFF
TRBD2 many TRBJ2-3 TRBV6-4 TGTGCCAGCAGTGAAAGCGGGGGGGCCACAGATACGCAGTATTTT CASSESGGATDTQYF
TRBD1 many TRBJ2-3 TRBV12-3/TRBV12-4 TGTGCCAGCAGTCAGGGGGCCGCGTTAAGCACAGATACGCAGTATTTT CASSQGAALSTDTQYF
. few TRBJ1-6 TRBV7-8 TGTGCCAGCAGCTTAATGAGATCACCCCTCCACTTT CASSLMRSPLHF
. few TRBJ2-7 TRBV20-1 TGCAGTGCTAGACAAGGCGGCAGGGGCGAGCAGTACTTC CSARQGGRGEQYF
TRBD2 many TRBJ2-3 TRBV7-2 TGTGCCAGCAGCTTTAGCGGGGGGGCAGATACGCAGTATTTT CASSFSGGADTQYF
TRBD2 few TRBJ2-3 TRBV6-5 TGTGCCAGCGGACCCGGGACTAGCGGGGTCACAGATACGCAGTATTTT CASGPGTSGVTDTQYF
. few TRBJ2-3 TRBV6-4 TGTGCCAGCAGTACGATTAGCACAGATACGCAGTATTTT CASSTISTDTQYF
. many TRBJ2-5 TRBV29-1 TGCAGCGTTGTAGAGACAGTCGAGACCCAGTACTTC CSVVETVETQYF
. . TRBJ1-2 TRBV9 TGTGCCAGCAGCGTAGCAGAAGCAGGCTGGAATGGCTACACCTTC CASSVAEAGWNGYTF
TRBD2 many TRBJ2-2 TRBV3-1 TGTGCCAGCAGAGATAGACTAGCGGGGGAGAACACCGGGGAGCTGTTTTTT CASRDRLAGENTGELFF
. few TRBJ1-5 TRBV7-2 TGTGCCAGCAGCGTCCGGGGGGATCAGCCCCAGCATTTT CASSVRGDQPQHF
TRBD1 many TRBJ2-2 TRBV7-9 TGTGCCAGCAGTTACGACAGGGACACCGGGGAGCTGTTTTTT CASSYDRDTGELFF
. few TRBJ2-7 TRBV19 TGTGCCAGTGGAGGCGGCGCGAAATGGGAGCAGTACTTC CASGGGAKWEQYF
. many TRBJ2-1 TRBV4-3 TGCGCCAGCAGCCAAGAGAAAAGGGGGAACAATGAGCAGTTCTTC CASSQEKRGNNEQFF
TRBD1 few TRBJ1-1 TRBV2 TGTGCCAGCAGTGAACGGACAGGGGGGATCACTGAAGCTTTCTTT CASSERTGGITEAFF
TRBD1 . TRBJ2-6 TRBV7-2 TGTGCCAGCAGCTTAGGGACAGGGGCTGGGGCCAACGTCCTGACTTTC CASSLGTGAGANVLTF
. . TRBJ2-7 TRBV7-9 TGTGCCAGCAGCCAGGACATTGTCTCCTACGAGCAGTACTTC CASSQDIVSYEQYF
TRBD1 many TRBJ2-2 TRBV11-2 TGTGCCAGCAGCTTCCAGGGGGCCGGGGAGCTGTTTTTT CASSFQGAGELFF
. many TRBJ1-5 TRBV5-8 TGTGCCAGCAGCTTGGGTACTGGGCTGTGGAATCAGCCCCAGCATTTT CASSLGTGLWNQPQHF
TRBD2 . TRBJ2-1 TRBV20-1 TGCAGTGCTCTTTTTAGCGGGGGCAATGAGCAGTTCTTC CSALFSGGNEQFF
TRBD2 . TRBJ2-5 TRBV11-2 TGTGCCAGCAGCTTTGGCGGGGGGTTCAAAGAGACCCAGTACTTC CASSFGGGFKETQYF
TRBD1 . TRBJ2-7 TRBV7-2 TGTGCCAGCAGCTTATTGGGACAGGGGGGCGACGAGCAGTACTTC CASSLLGQGGDEQYF
. . TRBJ2-3 TRBV4-3 TGCGCCAGCAGACAGCTGGCTCGGAGCACAGATACGCAGTATTTT CASRQLARSTDTQYF
. many TRBJ2-5 TRBV12-3/TRBV12-4 TGTGCCAGCAGTTTGAGGGGTTTAGGGGAGACCCAGTACTTC CASSLRGLGETQYF
. . TRBJ1-1 TRBV15 TGTGCCACCAGCAGAGAAGGAGGGGGCACTGAAGCTTTCTTT CATSREGGGTEAFF
TRBD1 . TRBJ2-2 TRBV20-1 TGCAGTGCTGGAGACCGTAAACAGGGGGCGAACGGGGAGCTGTTTTTT CSAGDRKQGANGELFF
. . TRBJ1-5 TRBV3-1 TGTGCCAGCAGCCAGGCACCCTTTAGCAATCAGCCCCAGCATTTT CASSQAPFSNQPQHF
. . TRBJ2-1 TRBV7-9 TGTGCCAGCAGCTTAGGGCAGGCTGACAATGAGCAGTTCTTC CASSLGQADNEQFF
. many TRBJ1-1 TRBV2 TGTGCCAGCAGCAGGGACATCATGAACACTGAAGCTTTCTTT CASSRDIMNTEAFF
TRBD1 few TRBJ1-6 TRBV6-6 TGTGCCAGCGATACAGGGGGTAATTCACCCCTCCACTTT CASDTGGNSPLHF
. few TRBJ2-6 TRBV20-1 TGCAGTGCTAGATCGGGGGCTTCTGGGGCCAACGTCCTGACTTTC CSARSGASGANVLTF
. many TRBJ2-4 TRBV5-1 TGCGCCAGCAGCTTGGGGGGAGAGGGAAACATTCAGTACTTC CASSLGGEGNIQYF